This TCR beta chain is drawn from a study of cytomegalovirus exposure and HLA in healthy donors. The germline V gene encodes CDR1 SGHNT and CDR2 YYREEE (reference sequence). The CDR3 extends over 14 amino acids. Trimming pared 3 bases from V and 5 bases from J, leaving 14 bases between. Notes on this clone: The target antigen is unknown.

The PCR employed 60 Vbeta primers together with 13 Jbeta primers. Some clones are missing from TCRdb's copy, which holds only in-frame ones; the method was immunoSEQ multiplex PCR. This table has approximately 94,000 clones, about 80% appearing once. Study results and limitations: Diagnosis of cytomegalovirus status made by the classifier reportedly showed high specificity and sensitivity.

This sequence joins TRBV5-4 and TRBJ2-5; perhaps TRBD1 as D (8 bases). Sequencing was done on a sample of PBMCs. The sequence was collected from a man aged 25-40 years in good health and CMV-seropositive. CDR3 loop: CASSSNRGGETQYF. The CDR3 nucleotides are TGTGCCAGCAGCTCCAACAGGGGGGGGGAGACCCAGTACTTC.